This TCR beta chain appears in the sequencing data of a study of shared clonotypes between healthy human individuals. Details on this clone: The junction departs from germline at one end; a sequencing error may be responsible.

Naive-designated CD8 cells lacked CD45RO, were positively enriched for CCR7, and omitted terminally differentiated effector memory CD45RA+ cells. This CDR3 contains 15 residues. CDR1 SQVTM and CDR2 ANQGSEA come from the germline V gene. Here immunoSEQ multiplex PCR was the method, and the copy in TCRdb shows in-frame clones only, minus some. The sample lists some 740,000 clones, over 90% occurring once. Sequencing input: naive CD8+ T cells sorted from blood. The chain links TRBV29-1 to TRBJ1-4, with TRBD1 matching 8 bases. This clonotype was sampled from a man aged 30 to 45 in good health. The CDR3 region is CSVEVLGTGNGKLFF. The CDR3 DNA is TGCAGCGTTGAAGTACTCGGGACAGGAAATGGAAAACTGTTTTTT.